What follows are 24 T cell receptor beta chains derived from one specimen sequenced in a study of shared clonotypes between healthy human individuals. Method: immunoSEQ multiplex PCR; TCRdb's copy keeps in-frame clones and lacks some. The table lists about half a million clones, almost 80% of them singletons. Source material: PBMCs. The receptors come from a woman between 40 and 55 years old in good health. Some clones in this sample may be carry-over from other donors' samples.

This chain connects TRBV28 to TRBJ1-5; D remains ambiguous. CDR1 is MDHEN, CDR2 SYDVKM, per germline. Between the trimmed V and J ends, which lost 3 bases and 1 base, there was a span of 13 bases. The CDR3 length is 16 residues. CDR3 residues: CASSFAGLGSNQPQHF. CDR3 nucleotides: TGTGCCAGCAGTTTCGCGGGGTTAGGGAGCAATCAGCCCCAGCATTTT.

The V call is TRBV10-2, the J call TRBJ2-7; D unresolved. Per germline, CDR1 WSHSY and CDR2 SAAADI. The CDR3 length is 12 residues. V lost 7 bases to trimming and J lost 0 bases, with 7 bases between them. CDR3 sequence: CASKGASYEQYF. The CDR3 bases are TGCGCCAGCAAGGGTGCCTCCTACGAGCAGTACTTC.

This clone was observed a handful of times. This chain uses TRBV15 with TRBJ2-4; a possible D gene is TRBD2 (6 bases). Trimming removed 0 bases at V and 2 bases at J, with 11 bases between. In germline, CDR1 is LNHNV, CDR2 YYDKDF (reference sequence). The CDR3 length is 16 residues. The CDR3 DNA reads as TGTGCCACCAGCAGAGATTGGGGGGAGCCCAAAAACATTCAGTACTTC. Translation gives CATSRDWGEPKNIQYF.

The J gene is TRBJ2-7, the V gene TRBV28; D remains ambiguous. V shed 8 bases and J shed 5 bases, with 10 bases lying between them. CDR1 is MDHEN, CDR2 SYDVKM, per germline. This CDR3 is built from 11 residues. The CDR3 sequence: CASRLSHEQYF. The CDR3, as DNA: TGTGCCAGCCGGTTATCCCACGAGCAGTACTTC.

The chain joins TRBV4-2 to TRBJ2-4, with D perhaps TRBD1 or TRBD2 (7 bases each). Trimming left V 3 bases short and J 3 bases short, with 18 bases between. This CDR3 has 17 amino acids. Germline V gives CDR1 LGHNA, CDR2 YNFKEQ. The CDR3 DNA follows: TGTGCCAGCAGCCAGGAGGGGGCTGGGGGGGGCAAAAACATTCAGTACTTC. It specifies CASSQEGAGGGKNIQYF.

The chain carries TRBV18 and TRBJ2-7; 7 bases are shared with TRBD2. In germline, CDR1 is KGHSH, CDR2 LQKENI. The trim removed 2 bases at V and 5 bases at J, leaving 6 bases unmatched. The length of the CDR3 is 14 residues. CDR3 sequence (DNA): TGTGCCAGCTCACCAAGCGGGATGAAGGACGAGCAGTACTTC. Translated, it gives CASSPSGMKDEQYF.

The chain joins TRBV19 to TRBJ2-3, with D tentatively TRBD1 (5 bases). CDR1 and CDR2 (germline): LNHDA, SQIVND (reference sequence). The V and J ends lost 0 bases and 5 bases respectively, with 9 bases between them. The CDR3 has 14 amino acids. CDR3 nucleotides: TGTGCCAGTAGTATAGACAGGGCGTTAGATACGCAGTATTTT. It codes for CASSIDRALDTQYF.

This clone was observed a handful of times. The chain links TRBV6-1 to TRBJ2-5; no firm D call. The last part of the DNA fits TRBJ2-7 better; the J call may be wrong. CDR1 is MNHNS, CDR2 SASEGT, per germline. The CDR3 length is 14 residues. CDR3 sequence reads: CASSVAESSYEQYF. The DNA for the CDR3 is TGTGCCAGCAGTGTTGCCGAGAGCTCCTACGAGCAGTACTTC.

The chain couples TRBV6-4 to TRBJ1-5, with a possible D match to TRBD1 (5 bases). The CDR3 sequence is 13 residues long. From germline, CDR1 is MRHNA and CDR2 SNTAGT. Trimming left V 6 bases short and J 4 bases short, with 10 bases between. CDR3 DNA: TGTGCCAGCAGCAGGGATGGGAATCAGCCCCAGCATTTT. It translates to CASSRDGNQPQHF.

The CDR3 is CASSTDRNYGYTF. The CDR3 bases are TGTGCCAGCAGTACTGACAGGAACTATGGCTACACCTTC. The chain is built from TRBV6-5 and TRBJ1-2; possibly TRBD1 for D (6 bases). Between the trimmed V and J ends, which lost 5 bases and 2 bases, there was a span of 9 bases. The germline V gene encodes CDR1 MNHEY and CDR2 SVGAGI. The CDR3 sequence is 13 residues long.

The V call is TRBV19, the J call TRBJ2-5; possible D gene TRBD1, 6 bases. This CDR3 region has 15 residues. V was cut by 7 bases and J by 4 bases, with 19 bases left in between. CDR1 and CDR2 from the germline V gene are LNHDA and SQIVND (reference sequence). The CDR3 bases are TGTGCCAGTAACAGTAGGCAGGGGAGTTCAGAGACCCAGTACTTC. Translation gives CASNSRQGSSETQYF.

This chain connects TRBV30 to TRBJ2-2, with D perhaps given as TRBD1 or TRBD2 (5 bases each). The germline V gene has CDR1 GTSNPN and CDR2 SVGIG (reference sequence). Trimming left V 3 bases short and J 0 bases short, with 20 bases between. The CDR3 has 18 residues. CDR3 loop: CAWRPPGGRGPNTGELFF. As DNA, the CDR3 is TGTGCCTGGAGACCGCCTGGGGGTCGGGGACCGAACACCGGGGAGCTGTTTTTT.

This clone was observed a few times. The chain has TRBV7-3 and TRBJ1-1; 7 bases line up with TRBD1. Germline V gene data show CDR1 as SGHTA and CDR2 as FQGTGA. The ends lost 5 bases at V and 0 bases at J; junction bases unmatched: 15. The CDR3 length is 18 residues. CDR3 residues: CASSPPVVGQVMNTEAFF. The CDR3 region has the DNA TGTGCCAGCAGCCCACCAGTAGTCGGACAGGTGATGAACACTGAAGCTTTCTTT. Variable domain in full (rest from reference TRBV7-3 and TRBJ1-1): GAGVSQTPSNKVTEKGKYVELRCDPISGHTALYWYRQSLGQGPEFLIYFQGTGAADDSGLPNDRFFAVRPEGSVSTLKIQRTERGDSAVYLCASSPPVVGQVMNTEAFFGQGTRLTVV.

This clone was picked up one time. The V and J genes are TRBV11-2 and TRBJ2-2; D is possibly TRBD2 (5 bases). CDR3 length: 13 amino acids. Per germline, CDR1 SGHAT and CDR2 FQNNGV. Trimming cost V 0 bases and J 7 bases, with 6 bases left between them. CDR3: CASSLDRGGELFF. The CDR3 region has the DNA TGTGCCAGCAGCTTAGATCGGGGCGGGGAGCTGTTTTTT.

The CDR3 protein is CASSQGNRGPYEQYF. The CDR3, as DNA: TGTGCCAGCAGCCAGGGGAACAGGGGACCCTACGAGCAGTACTTC. The rearrangement uses TRBV14 and TRBJ2-7; 7 nucleotides line up with TRBD1. The J segment lost 2 bases and the V segment lost 3 bases, leaving 7 bases of the junction unmatched. Germline V CDR1 and CDR2: SGHDN, FVKESK. The CDR3 loop spans 15 amino acids. Combining the CDR3 with reference TRBV14 and TRBJ2-7 gives the whole variable domain EAGVTQFPSHSVIEKGQTVTLRCDPISGHDNLYWYRRVMGKEIKFLLHFVKESKQDESGMPNNRFLAERTGGTYSTLKVQPAELEDSGVYFCASSQGNRGPYEQYFGPGTRLTVT.

The rearrangement joins TRBV7-2 to TRBJ1-2, with TRBD1 matching 7 bases. CDR1 and CDR2 (germline): SGHTA, FQGNSA. V was pared by 6 bases and J by 3 bases, with 13 bases of the junction left unmatched. This CDR3 region has 16 residues. CDR3 coding DNA: TGTGCCAGCAGATCCCCCGGGACAGAATACTACTATGGCTACACCTTC. As protein: CASRSPGTEYYYGYTF.

As for this clone: Other DNA sequences of this sample code for an identical CDR3. V is TRBV27 and J is TRBJ2-5; tentatively, D is TRBD1 (6 bases). Trimming removed 2 bases from V and 1 base from J, with 8 bases in between. The CDR3 has 14 amino acids. Germline lookup yields CDR1 MNHEY and CDR2 SMNVEV (reference sequence). For the CDR3, the DNA is TGTGCCAGCAGTTTAAGGACAGCCCAAGAGACCCAGTACTTC. Translated: CASSLRTAQETQYF.

This chain uses TRBV5-4 with TRBJ2-3; the match to TRBD2 covers 10 bases. From germline, CDR1 is SGHNT and CDR2 YYREEE (reference sequence). The CDR3 runs to 16 residues. The J segment lost 4 bases and the V segment lost 1 base, leaving 6 bases of the junction unmatched. The CDR3 bases are TGTGCCAGCAGCTTGTTAAGGACTAGCGGTTCAGATACGCAGTATTTT. Translated, it gives CASSLLRTSGSDTQYF.

The V gene is TRBV6-5, the J gene TRBJ2-7, with 12 positions matching TRBD2. The CDR3 spans 15 residues. After removal of 7 bases from V and 3 bases from J, the junction contained 7 bases not matched to a gene. From germline, CDR1 is MNHEY and CDR2 SVGAGI. This CDR3 reads CASTPGTSGYYEQYF. The DNA of the CDR3 is TGTGCCAGCACCCCCGGGACTAGCGGGTACTACGAGCAGTACTTC.

The genes are TRBV6-5 and TRBJ2-7; 7 nucleotides align to TRBD1. J gave up 6 bases and V 7 bases, and 6 bases lay outside the gene matches. The CDR3 runs to 12 residues. The germline V gene has CDR1 MNHEY and CDR2 SVGAGI. The CDR3 protein is CASTRPGGEQYF. CDR3 sequence (DNA): TGTGCCAGCACCCGACCAGGGGGCGAGCAGTACTTC.

This clone was seen many times. J is TRBJ2-7 and V is TRBV9; TRBD2 matches at 10 bases. This CDR3 has 15 residues. The junction had 4 bases not matched to a gene; V was cut back by 0 bases and J by 4 bases. Germline V gene lookup returns CDR1 SGDLS and CDR2 YYNGEE. The CDR3 sequence is CASSVGLAGAYEQYF. The CDR3 nucleotides are TGTGCCAGCAGCGTAGGGCTAGCGGGAGCATACGAGCAGTACTTC. Variable domain in full (rest from reference TRBV9 and TRBJ2-7): DSGVTQTPKHLITATGQRVTLRCSPRSGDLSVYWYQQSLDQGLQFLIQYYNGEERAKGNILERFSAQQFPDLHSELNLSSLELGDSALYFCASSVGLAGAYEQYFGPGTRLTVT.

The rearrangement links TRBV28 to TRBJ1-1, with a tentative D call TRBD1 (5 bases). Germline-derived CDR1 and CDR2 are MDHEN and SYDVKM. V was shortened by 7 bases and J by 2 bases, with 20 bases between the two germline ends. This CDR3 contains 16 residues. The CDR3 reads CASKSYRTQGNTEAFF. CDR3 DNA: TGTGCCAGCAAGTCTTACCGAACTCAGGGTAACACTGAAGCTTTCTTT. Using reference TRBV28 and TRBJ1-1 for the parts outside the CDR3, the full variable domain is DVKVTQSSRYLVKRTGEKVFLECVQDMDHENMFWYRQDPGLGLRLIYFSYDVKMKEKGDIPEGYSVSREKKERFSLILESASTNQTSMYLCASKSYRTQGNTEAFFGQGTRLTVV.

The rearrangement links TRBV10-1 to TRBJ2-5; TRBD1 matches at 9 bases. J lost 1 base, V lost 3 bases, and 3 bases had no gene match. The CDR3 spans 15 residues. CDR1 and CDR2 from the germline V gene are WNHNN and SYGVQD (reference sequence). In DNA, the CDR3 is TGCGCCAGCAGTGACCTGACAGGGGGCCAAGAGACCCAGTACTTC. It codes for CASSDLTGGQETQYF.

Points on this clone: Other DNA sequences in the sample encode the same CDR3. This chain connects TRBV7-2 to TRBJ2-1; D gene unclear. This CDR3 has 13 residues. The V end was cut by 1 base, the J end by 5 bases, with 6 bases between. Germline-derived CDR1 and CDR2 are SGHTA and FQGNSA. CDR3 residues: CASSLGPNNEQFF. The CDR3 region has the DNA TGTGCCAGCAGCTTAGGACCGAACAATGAGCAGTTCTTC.